This entry describes one T cell receptor (beta chain). The CDR3 runs to 14 residues. V lost 1 base to trimming and J lost 1 base, with 8 bases between them. CDR1 is SGHDT, CDR2 YYEEEE, per germline. The data were taken from a study of blood T cell repertoires in COVID-19. Looking at the study overall: Material from acute and convalescent COVID-19 was sourced from the United States, Italy and Spain. Sources were T cells, B-cell-depleted T cells, or PBMCs; the material itself was cDNA or gDNA.

Original processing methods: The authors estimated nucleated cell counts from reference gene primer amplification. Only in-frame clones appear in the TCRdb table, and some are missing; sequencing was by immunoSEQ multiplex PCR. V and J calls and clone size come straight from that table; D and trimming were deduced from the DNA. This sample yields 130,000 or so clones, of which about four fifths are seen a single time; around 3% belongs to the top ten. The sample consisted of peripheral blood. This receptor was taken from a woman of 80 years or more with acute or convalescent COVID-19. The gene calls are TRBV5-6 and TRBJ1-2; D is ambiguous. CDR3 amino acids: CASSLPGINYGYTF. The DNA of the CDR3 is TGTGCCAGCAGCTTGCCCGGTATTAACTATGGCTACACCTTC.